These 10 T cell receptor beta chains share one sample of origin, sequenced in a study of breast tumors, draining lymph nodes, adjacent tissues listed by TCRdb under 2016. Receptor libraries were prepared by multiplex PCR. Data came from an Illumina HiSeq 2000. The public reads were reprocessed in TCRdb via fastp at Q25 and MiXCR, keeping in-frame beta chains. Records with the same CDR3 protein are collapsed into one entry carrying the most frequent genes and DNA. The sample includes about 19,000 distinct CDR3 sequences, with 43% observed a single time. In total, the top ten clones hold approximately 20% of the sample. Specimen: breast tumor tissue. The receptors derive from a female donor with breast cancer. Some clones in this sample may be carry-over from other donors' samples.

As concerns this clonotype: Its ends do not fully match the called genes, so a read error is possible. V is TRBV6-5 and J is TRBJ2-1; maybe TRBD2 (7 bases). In germline, CDR1 is MNHEY, CDR2 SVGAGI. The CDR3 consists of 14 residues. CDR3 protein: CASNLWEGDNEQLF. The CDR3 DNA sequence: TGTGCCAGCAATCTGTGGGAGGGGGACAATGAGCAGCTCTTC.

This clonotype was picked up many times. A much more abundant neighbour one base away suggests this may be a read error. V and J are TRBV6-1 and TRBJ1-2, with D perhaps TRBD1 (6 bases). The ends were cut back, 5 bases at V and 3 bases at J, with 16 bases in the middle. CDR3 length: 15 amino acids. CDR1 and CDR2 (germline): MNHNS, SASEGT. As DNA, the CDR3 is TGTGCCAGCAGTCAGGGGTCCACAGGGTACTATGGCTACACCTTC. Translated: CASSQGSTGYYGYTF.

This clonotype was counted many times. One base away lies a much larger clone, so this may be a sequencing read error. The chain uses TRBV13 and TRBJ2-1; tentatively, D is TRBD2 (6 bases). Germline CDR1 is PRHDT and CDR2 is FYEKMQ (reference sequence). This CDR3 comprises 14 residues. The CDR3 sequence is CASSPPSFGGDPGF. CDR3 DNA sequence: TGTGCCAGCAGCCCCCCAAGTTTTGGCGGGGACCCGGGGTTC.

This clonotype has a count of ten or more. The gene calls are TRBV15 and TRBJ1-1; D uncertain. In germline, CDR1 is LNHNV, CDR2 YYDKDF (reference sequence). The V and J ends lost 6 bases and 7 bases respectively, with 12 bases between them. This CDR3 region has 12 residues. For the CDR3, the DNA is TGTGCCACCAGAGTTGGAGGTGGTGAAGCTTTCTTT. It codes for CATRVGGGEAFF.

This clonotype is deemed medium-sized. The chain uses TRBV7-9 and TRBJ2-7, with 7 bases aligning to TRBD1. The germline CDR1 and CDR2 sequences are SEHNR and FQNEAQ (reference sequence). J gave up 2 bases and V 6 bases, and 10 bases lay outside the gene matches. CDR3 length: 15 residues. The CDR3 reads CASSAWDRQAYEQYF. The CDR3 region has the DNA TGTGCCAGCAGTGCATGGGACAGACAAGCCTACGAGCAGTACTTC. The full variable domain, in which reference TRBV7-9 and TRBJ2-7 provide the parts outside the CDR3, is DTGVSQNPRHKITKRGQNVTFRCDPISEHNRLYWYRQTLGQGPEFLTYFQNEAQLEKSRLLSDRFSAERPKGSFSTLEIQRTEQGDSAMYLCASSAWDRQAYEQYFGPGTRLTVT.

Ten or more counts support this clonotype. The rearrangement links TRBV5-8 to TRBJ2-5, with D maybe TRBD2 (6 bases). Germline V gene sequence: CDR1 SGHTS, CDR2 YDEGEE. The CDR3 runs to 14 residues. Trimming removed 4 bases at V and 5 bases at J, with 15 bases between. CDR3 protein: CASSRETRGETQYF. The DNA of the CDR3 is TGTGCCAGCAGCCGAGAGACCCGGGGGGAGACCCAGTACTTC.

This clonotype qualifies as medium-sized. This chain uses TRBV20-1 with TRBJ2-7; TRBD2 matches 7 bases. The CDR3 has 10 amino acids. J gave up 9 bases and V 6 bases, and 5 bases lay outside the gene matches. Germline lookup yields CDR1 DFQATT and CDR2 SNEGSKA (reference sequence). CDR3 region: CSAGGSGQYF. In nucleotides, the CDR3 is TGCAGTGCCGGGGGGAGCGGGCAGTACTTC.

Note on this clonotype: A much more abundant neighbour one base away suggests this may be a read error. The chain uses TRBV29-1 and TRBJ1-3, with a possible D match to TRBD1 (6 bases). Per the germline V gene, CDR1 is SQVTM and CDR2 is ANQGSEA. This CDR3 has 13 amino acids. The CDR3 is CSVWTDSANTIYF. The CDR3 DNA is TGCAGCGTTTGGACAGACTCTGCAAACACCATATATTTT.

DNA of the CDR3: TGCAGTGCTCAGGTTCAGAGCCATTCACCCCTCCACTTT. It specifies CSAQVQSHSPLHF. The chain employs TRBV20-1 and TRBJ1-6; unclear D gene. V lost 5 bases and J 8 bases, leaving 13 bases between the germline ends. Germline values: CDR1 DFQATT, CDR2 SNEGSKA (reference sequence). The CDR3 totals 13 residues.

This clonotype was observed at least ten times. The chain has TRBV9 and TRBJ2-3; D not resolved. V lost 0 bases, J lost 0 bases, and 5 bases lay in between. CDR3 length equals 14 residues. Germline values: CDR1 SGDLS, CDR2 YYNGEE. CDR3 sequence reads: CASSVASSTDTQYF. CDR3 DNA sequence: TGTGCCAGCAGCGTAGCTTCTAGCACAGATACGCAGTATTTT.